This is a list of T cell receptor beta chains from one sample in a study of T cell repertoires in cytomegalovirus infection. Their specific antigens are unknown. Using its own MiXCR run on the reads, TCRdb lists one record per CDR3 protein. The sample records about 130,000 distinct CDR3 sequences, roughly 25% being singletons. The sequenced sample consisted of PBMCs, sequenced either directly or after in vitro stimulation (not recorded which). Source of these receptors: a human donor in good health (CMV status not recorded). Some clones in this sample may be carry-over from other donors' samples. Each CDR3 is given with its conserved first and last residue. The D gene is left open where the match is weak. Where a row states a size, it is once, few, many or the class of an expanded clone; other rows omit it.

d_call: -
v_call: TRBV20-1
j_call: TRBJ2-5
clone_size: -
cdr3_nt: TGCAGTGCCGATGGACTGGCGCAAGAGACCCAGTACTTC
cdr3_aa: CSADGLAQETQYF

d_call: -
v_call: TRBV19
j_call: TRBJ1-2
clone_size: few
cdr3_nt: TGTGCCAGTAGTGGGACGGAAACCTATGGCTACACCTTC
cdr3_aa: CASSGTETYGYTF

d_call: -
v_call: TRBV6-5
j_call: TRBJ2-3
clone_size: -
cdr3_nt: TGTGCCAGCAGTTCTTGGACGGCTCGCGATACGCAGTATTTT
cdr3_aa: CASSSWTARDTQYF

d_call: -
v_call: TRBV5-6
j_call: TRBJ1-1
clone_size: -
cdr3_nt: TGTGCCAGCAGCTTGGTAGGCGGGTTCGGAATGAACACTGAAGCTTTCTTT
cdr3_aa: CASSLVGGFGMNTEAFF

d_call: -
v_call: TRBV7-9
j_call: TRBJ1-3
clone_size: few
cdr3_nt: TGTGCCAGCAGCTCCCCCGGGGGATTCTCTGGAAACACCATATATTTT
cdr3_aa: CASSSPGGFSGNTIYF

d_call: -
v_call: TRBV6-5
j_call: TRBJ2-7
clone_size: many
cdr3_nt: TGTGCCAGCAGTGCGTATAGGGACTCCACCTACGAGCAGTACTTC
cdr3_aa: CASSAYRDSTYEQYF

d_call: -
v_call: TRBV19
j_call: TRBJ1-5
clone_size: few
cdr3_nt: TGTGCCAGTAATGGGGCCGTTCAGCCCCAGCATTTT
cdr3_aa: CASNGAVQPQHF

d_call: -
v_call: TRBV7-2
j_call: TRBJ2-5
clone_size: many
cdr3_nt: TGTGCCAGCAGCTTAGGTTCTGTAAAAGAGACCCAGTACTTC
cdr3_aa: CASSLGSVKETQYF

d_call: -
v_call: TRBV5-1
j_call: TRBJ1-2
clone_size: -
cdr3_nt: TGCGCCAGCAGCCCCCGGGACAACTATGGCTACACCTTC
cdr3_aa: CASSPRDNYGYTF

d_call: TRBD2
v_call: TRBV4-1
j_call: TRBJ2-1
clone_size: -
cdr3_nt: TGCGCCAGCAGCCAAGATCGCCCTAGCGGGAGCAATGAGCAGTTCTTC
cdr3_aa: CASSQDRPSGSNEQFF

d_call: -
v_call: TRBV6-5
j_call: TRBJ1-1
clone_size: few
cdr3_nt: TGTGCCAGCAGTAAACAGTGGATGAACACTGAAGCTTTCTTT
cdr3_aa: CASSKQWMNTEAFF

d_call: TRBD2
v_call: TRBV4-3
j_call: TRBJ2-3
clone_size: -
cdr3_nt: TGCGCCAGCAGCCACGGAGGGACTAGCGGAGCCACAGATACGCAGTATTTT
cdr3_aa: CASSHGGTSGATDTQYF

d_call: -
v_call: TRBV7-2
j_call: TRBJ2-2
clone_size: many
cdr3_nt: TGTGCCAGCAGCTTAGTGGGGCCCGGCGGGACGAACACCGGGGAGCTGTTTTTT
cdr3_aa: CASSLVGPGGTNTGELFF

d_call: TRBD1
v_call: TRBV7-2
j_call: TRBJ2-7
clone_size: many
cdr3_nt: TGTGCCAGCAGCCCGAGACAGGGGAGGTCCTACGAGCAGTACTTC
cdr3_aa: CASSPRQGRSYEQYF

d_call: -
v_call: TRBV29-1
j_call: TRBJ1-1
clone_size: -
cdr3_nt: TGCAGCGGGGGGAACACTGAAGCTTTCTTT
cdr3_aa: CSGGNTEAFF

d_call: TRBD1
v_call: TRBV12-3/TRBV12-4
j_call: TRBJ2-1
clone_size: -
cdr3_nt: TGTGCCAGCAGCCGACAGGGATCCTACAATGAGCAGTTCTTC
cdr3_aa: CASSRQGSYNEQFF

d_call: -
v_call: TRBV6-2/TRBV6-3
j_call: TRBJ1-5
clone_size: -
cdr3_nt: TGTGCCAGCAGTTATCGGGACACCACCAATCAGCCCCAGCATTTT
cdr3_aa: CASSYRDTTNQPQHF

d_call: -
v_call: TRBV29-1
j_call: TRBJ1-2
clone_size: -
cdr3_nt: TGCAGCGTCGGAGGGGAGTTCGTGCTCTTC
cdr3_aa: CSVGGEFVLF

d_call: -
v_call: TRBV19
j_call: TRBJ1-3
clone_size: -
cdr3_nt: TGTGCCAGTAATAAAGGGCAGCTCTCTGGAAACACCATATATTTT
cdr3_aa: CASNKGQLSGNTIYF

d_call: TRBD2
v_call: TRBV7-9
j_call: TRBJ2-3
clone_size: few
cdr3_nt: TGTGCCAGCAGCCTAAGCGGGAATTTAGATACGCAGTATTTT
cdr3_aa: CASSLSGNLDTQYF

d_call: -
v_call: TRBV9
j_call: TRBJ1-3
clone_size: -
cdr3_nt: TGTGCCAGCAGCGTAGGGGCTACACCTGGAAACACCATATATTTT
cdr3_aa: CASSVGATPGNTIYF

d_call: -
v_call: TRBV7-8
j_call: TRBJ1-5
clone_size: many
cdr3_nt: TGTGCCAGCAGCCCTACTCGGACCGCGGTTAATCAGCCCCAGCATTTT
cdr3_aa: CASSPTRTAVNQPQHF

d_call: -
v_call: TRBV27
j_call: TRBJ1-1
clone_size: few
cdr3_nt: TGTGCCAGCAGTTTATTGCGGGGTGACCCTGAAGCTTTCTTT
cdr3_aa: CASSLLRGDPEAFF

d_call: TRBD1
v_call: TRBV7-9
j_call: TRBJ1-1
clone_size: many
cdr3_nt: TGTGCCAGCAGCTTAGGTCAGGGGGCGAGGACTGAAGCTTTCTTT
cdr3_aa: CASSLGQGARTEAFF

d_call: TRBD1
v_call: TRBV5-1
j_call: TRBJ2-5
clone_size: -
cdr3_nt: TGCGCCAGCGCCTCGACAGGGCCCACCGGGGAGACCCAGTACTTC
cdr3_aa: CASASTGPTGETQYF

d_call: -
v_call: TRBV19
j_call: TRBJ1-5
clone_size: few
cdr3_nt: TGTGCCAGTACCTTACACGCGGCGCCGAATCAGCCCCAGCATTTT
cdr3_aa: CASTLHAAPNQPQHF

d_call: -
v_call: TRBV28
j_call: TRBJ2-5
clone_size: -
cdr3_nt: TGTGCCAGCAGTTTGCCTAGTCGCGAGACCCAGTACTTC
cdr3_aa: CASSLPSRETQYF

d_call: TRBD2
v_call: TRBV7-2
j_call: TRBJ2-7
clone_size: many
cdr3_nt: TGTGCCAGCAGTCCTAGCGGGACCCTCTCTTTCTACGAGCAGTACTTC
cdr3_aa: CASSPSGTLSFYEQYF

d_call: -
v_call: TRBV7-2
j_call: TRBJ2-1
clone_size: once
cdr3_nt: TGTGCCAGCAGCTTGATCTCTGGGCAGTTCTTC
cdr3_aa: CASSLISGQFF

d_call: TRBD2
v_call: TRBV7-9
j_call: TRBJ2-5
clone_size: many
cdr3_nt: TGTGCCAGCAGCTCAACTAGCGGGAGTTTCAGGGAGACCCAGTACTTC
cdr3_aa: CASSSTSGSFRETQYF

d_call: TRBD2
v_call: TRBV28
j_call: TRBJ2-2
clone_size: many
cdr3_nt: TGTGCCAGAGAGCGGGAGACCGGGGAGCTGTTTTTT
cdr3_aa: CARERETGELFF

d_call: -
v_call: TRBV7-2
j_call: TRBJ2-7
clone_size: -
cdr3_nt: TGTGCCAGCAGCGGTACCGGTTCCGAGCAGTACTTC
cdr3_aa: CASSGTGSEQYF

d_call: TRBD1
v_call: TRBV6-5
j_call: TRBJ1-2
clone_size: -
cdr3_nt: TGTGCCAGCAGTTCAGCGGACAGGGGGCTGAGGGACTATGGCTACACCTTC
cdr3_aa: CASSSADRGLRDYGYTF

d_call: TRBD2
v_call: TRBV11-2
j_call: TRBJ2-1
clone_size: many
cdr3_nt: TGTGCCAGCAGCCCTTCACTAGCGTACCCATACAATGAGCAGTTCTTC
cdr3_aa: CASSPSLAYPYNEQFF

d_call: -
v_call: TRBV19
j_call: TRBJ2-2
clone_size: many
cdr3_nt: TGTGCCAGTGCGCCGTTGGGTCGAACCGGGGAGCTGTTTTTT
cdr3_aa: CASAPLGRTGELFF

d_call: TRBD1
v_call: TRBV6-1
j_call: TRBJ2-7
clone_size: -
cdr3_nt: TGTGCCAGCAGTCCATGGGACAGGGGTTACGAGCAGTACTTC
cdr3_aa: CASSPWDRGYEQYF

d_call: -
v_call: TRBV28
j_call: TRBJ1-6
clone_size: few
cdr3_nt: TGTGCCAGCAGCAGGGATCTAAGTTCACCCCTCCACTTT
cdr3_aa: CASSRDLSSPLHF

d_call: -
v_call: TRBV3-1
j_call: TRBJ2-3
clone_size: few
cdr3_nt: TGTGCCAGCAGCCCATCGGTCCAGACCGGCACAGATACGCAGTATTTT
cdr3_aa: CASSPSVQTGTDTQYF

d_call: -
v_call: TRBV11-2
j_call: TRBJ1-1
clone_size: -
cdr3_nt: TGTGCCAGCGGCTTTGCTGGGACTGAAGCTTTCTTT
cdr3_aa: CASGFAGTEAFF

d_call: -
v_call: TRBV15
j_call: TRBJ2-1
clone_size: -
cdr3_nt: TGTGCCACCAGCAGAGGCGGGGTAAGCTCCTACAATGAGCAGTTCTTC
cdr3_aa: CATSRGGVSSYNEQFF

d_call: -
v_call: TRBV7-2
j_call: TRBJ2-3
clone_size: many
cdr3_nt: TGTGCCAGCAGCTTTCTTACAGACTTCACAGATACGCAGTATTTT
cdr3_aa: CASSFLTDFTDTQYF

d_call: -
v_call: TRBV7-8
j_call: TRBJ1-5
clone_size: many
cdr3_nt: TGTGCCAGCAGCTTGCTGGACAGACCCACTTCAAATCAGCCCCAGCATTTT
cdr3_aa: CASSLLDRPTSNQPQHF

d_call: -
v_call: TRBV6-5
j_call: TRBJ2-7
clone_size: -
cdr3_nt: TGTGCCAGCAGTTCCCCAGGGAGATCCTACGAGCAGTACTTC
cdr3_aa: CASSSPGRSYEQYF

d_call: -
v_call: TRBV2
j_call: TRBJ1-4
clone_size: few
cdr3_nt: TGTGCCAGCAGACGGGGTTCAAAACTGTTTTTT
cdr3_aa: CASRRGSKLFF

d_call: TRBD2
v_call: TRBV19
j_call: TRBJ2-2
clone_size: -
cdr3_nt: TGTGCCAGTGGGGGGCTAGCGGGAGAGATCGGGGAGCTGTTTTTT
cdr3_aa: CASGGLAGEIGELFF

d_call: TRBD1
v_call: TRBV18
j_call: TRBJ2-2
clone_size: -
cdr3_nt: TGTGCCAGCTCAGCAACAGGGGGCTCGAACACCGGGGAGCTGTTTTTT
cdr3_aa: CASSATGGSNTGELFF

d_call: -
v_call: TRBV6-2/TRBV6-3
j_call: TRBJ2-7
clone_size: -
cdr3_nt: TGTGCCAGCACGGGACGAACTGACGAGCAGTACTTC
cdr3_aa: CASTGRTDEQYF

d_call: TRBD2
v_call: TRBV7-3
j_call: TRBJ2-3
clone_size: many
cdr3_nt: TGTGCCAGCAGCAGAAGGGAGGGGTCAGATACGCAGTATTTT
cdr3_aa: CASSRREGSDTQYF

d_call: TRBD2
v_call: TRBV6-8
j_call: TRBJ2-1
clone_size: once
cdr3_nt: TGTGCCAGCAGCCGACTAGCGGGCTACAATGAGCAGTTCTTC
cdr3_aa: CASSRLAGYNEQFF

d_call: -
v_call: TRBV12-3/TRBV12-4
j_call: TRBJ1-1
clone_size: many
cdr3_nt: TGTGCCAGCAGTAACAGGGAGGAAACCACTGAAGCTTTCTTT
cdr3_aa: CASSNREETTEAFF

d_call: TRBD1
v_call: TRBV7-2
j_call: TRBJ1-2
clone_size: few
cdr3_nt: TGTGCCAGCAGTCCTACTTGGACAGGGATTCCGGATGGCTACACCTTC
cdr3_aa: CASSPTWTGIPDGYTF

d_call: TRBD1
v_call: TRBV28
j_call: TRBJ2-7
clone_size: -
cdr3_nt: TGTGCCAGCAGTTTATTGACAGGGGGTGTGGGCGAGCAGTACTTC
cdr3_aa: CASSLLTGGVGEQYF

d_call: -
v_call: TRBV19
j_call: TRBJ1-6
clone_size: -
cdr3_nt: TGTGCCAGTGCCGGGGAGGGGAATTCACCCCTCCACTTT
cdr3_aa: CASAGEGNSPLHF